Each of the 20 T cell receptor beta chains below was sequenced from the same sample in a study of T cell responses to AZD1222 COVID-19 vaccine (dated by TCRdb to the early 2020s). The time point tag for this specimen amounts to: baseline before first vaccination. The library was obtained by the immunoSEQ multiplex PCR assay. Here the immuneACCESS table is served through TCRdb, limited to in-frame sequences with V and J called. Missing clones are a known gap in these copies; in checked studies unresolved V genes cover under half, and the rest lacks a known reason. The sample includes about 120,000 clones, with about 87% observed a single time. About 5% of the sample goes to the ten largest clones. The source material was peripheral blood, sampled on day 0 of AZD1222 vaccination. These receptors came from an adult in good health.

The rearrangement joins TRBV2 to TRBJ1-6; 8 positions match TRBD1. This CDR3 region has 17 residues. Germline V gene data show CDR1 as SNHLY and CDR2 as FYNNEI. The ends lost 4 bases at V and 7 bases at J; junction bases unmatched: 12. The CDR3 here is CASSGQGPSWGNSPLHF. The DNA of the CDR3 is TGTGCCAGCAGTGGACAGGGGCCGTCCTGGGGAAATTCACCCCTCCACTTT.

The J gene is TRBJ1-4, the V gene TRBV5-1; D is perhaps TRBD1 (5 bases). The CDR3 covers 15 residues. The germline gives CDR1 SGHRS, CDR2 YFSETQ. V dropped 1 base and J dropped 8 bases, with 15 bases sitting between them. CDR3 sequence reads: CASSLTGGDHEKLFF. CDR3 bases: TGCGCCAGCAGCTTGACAGGTGGGGATCACGAAAAACTGTTTTTT.

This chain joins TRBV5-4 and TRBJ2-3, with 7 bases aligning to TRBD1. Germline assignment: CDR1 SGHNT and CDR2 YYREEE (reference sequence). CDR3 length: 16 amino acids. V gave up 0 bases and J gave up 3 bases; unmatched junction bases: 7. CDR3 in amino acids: CASSLAVGQRTDTQYF. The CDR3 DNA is TGTGCCAGCAGCTTGGCCGTGGGACAGCGGACAGATACGCAGTATTTT.

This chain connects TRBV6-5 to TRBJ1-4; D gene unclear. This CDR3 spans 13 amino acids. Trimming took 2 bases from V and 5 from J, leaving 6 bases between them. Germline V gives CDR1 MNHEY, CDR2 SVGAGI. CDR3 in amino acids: CASSYRENEKLFF. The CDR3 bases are TGTGCCAGCAGTTACAGGGAGAATGAAAAACTGTTTTTT.

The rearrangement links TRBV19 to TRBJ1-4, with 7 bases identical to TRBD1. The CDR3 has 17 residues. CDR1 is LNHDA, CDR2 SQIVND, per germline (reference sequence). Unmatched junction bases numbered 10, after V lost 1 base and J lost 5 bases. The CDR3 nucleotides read TGTGCCAGTAGTATAGGCGAAACGGGACAGAAAAATGAAAAACTGTTTTTT. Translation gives CASSIGETGQKNEKLFF.

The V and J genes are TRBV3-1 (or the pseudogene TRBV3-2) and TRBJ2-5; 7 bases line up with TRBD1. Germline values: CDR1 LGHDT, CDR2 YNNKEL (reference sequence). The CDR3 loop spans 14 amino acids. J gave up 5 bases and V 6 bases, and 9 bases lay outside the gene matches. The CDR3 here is CASRKGGYGETQYF. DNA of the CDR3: TGTGCCAGCAGAAAAGGGGGCTATGGGGAGACCCAGTACTTC.

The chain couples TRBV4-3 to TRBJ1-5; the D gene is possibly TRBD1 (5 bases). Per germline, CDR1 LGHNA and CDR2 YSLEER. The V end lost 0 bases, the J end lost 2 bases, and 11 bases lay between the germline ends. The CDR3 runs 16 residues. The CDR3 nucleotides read TGCGCCAGCAGCCAAGATCGGGGGGTTGGCAATCAGCCCCAGCATTTT. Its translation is CASSQDRGVGNQPQHF.

The CDR3 sequence is CASSSAGTGGKNQPQHF. CDR3 nucleotides: TGTGCCAGCTCATCCGCCGGGACAGGGGGCAAGAATCAGCCCCAGCATTTT. The genes are TRBV18 and TRBJ1-5, with 12 bases matching TRBD1. Trimming took 5 bases from V and 4 from J; bases not matched to a gene: 9. There are 17 residues in the CDR3. Germline CDR1 is KGHSH and CDR2 is LQKENI.

CDR3 nucleotides: TGTGCCAGCAGCCAAGATCTGGGGACAGGGGCCGCGCTCTATGGCTACACCTTC. Residues: CASSQDLGTGAALYGYTF. The chain recombines TRBV3-1 (or the pseudogene TRBV3-2) with TRBJ1-2; TRBD1 aligns across 10 bases. The junction had 11 bases not matched to a gene; V was cut back by 0 bases and J by 4 bases. CDR3 size: 18 residues. Germline values: CDR1 LGHDT, CDR2 YNNKEL (reference sequence).

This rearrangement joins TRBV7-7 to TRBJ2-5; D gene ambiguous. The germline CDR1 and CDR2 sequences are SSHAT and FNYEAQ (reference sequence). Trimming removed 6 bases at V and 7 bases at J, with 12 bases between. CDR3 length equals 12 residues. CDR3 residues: CASRRYFWTQYF. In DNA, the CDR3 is TGTGCCAGCAGACGATACTTTTGGACCCAGTACTTC.

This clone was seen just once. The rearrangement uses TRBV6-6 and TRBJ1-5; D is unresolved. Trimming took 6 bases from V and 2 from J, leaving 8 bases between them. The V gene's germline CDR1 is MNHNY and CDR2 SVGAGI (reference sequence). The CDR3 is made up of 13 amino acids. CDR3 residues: CASRSRGNQPQHF. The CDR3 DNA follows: TGTGCCAGCAGAAGTAGGGGCAATCAGCCCCAGCATTTT.

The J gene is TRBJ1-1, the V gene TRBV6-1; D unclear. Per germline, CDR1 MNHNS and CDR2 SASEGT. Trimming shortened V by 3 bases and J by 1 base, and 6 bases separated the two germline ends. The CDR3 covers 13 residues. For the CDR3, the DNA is TGTGCCAGCAGTGACCAAAAGAACACTGAAGCTTTCTTT. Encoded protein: CASSDQKNTEAFF.

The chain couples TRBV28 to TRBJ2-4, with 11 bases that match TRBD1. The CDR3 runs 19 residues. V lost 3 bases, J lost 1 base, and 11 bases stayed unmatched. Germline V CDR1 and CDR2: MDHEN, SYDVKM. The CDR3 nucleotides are TGTGCCAGCAGTTTGGACAGGGGGCTCATAGGTTTTGCCAAAAACATTCAGTACTTC. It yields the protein CASSLDRGLIGFAKNIQYF.

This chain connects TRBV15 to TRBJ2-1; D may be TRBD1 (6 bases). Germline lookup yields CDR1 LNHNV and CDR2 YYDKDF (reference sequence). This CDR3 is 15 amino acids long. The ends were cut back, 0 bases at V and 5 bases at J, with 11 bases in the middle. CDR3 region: CATSREGAGNNEQFF. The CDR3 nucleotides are TGTGCCACCAGCAGAGAGGGGGCAGGAAACAATGAGCAGTTCTTC.

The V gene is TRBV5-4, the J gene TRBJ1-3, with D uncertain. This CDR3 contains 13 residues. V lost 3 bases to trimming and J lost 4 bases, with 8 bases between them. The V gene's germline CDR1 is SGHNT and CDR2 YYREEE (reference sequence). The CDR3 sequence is CASSSTGGNTIYF. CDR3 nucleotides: TGTGCCAGCAGCTCTACGGGGGGAAACACCATATATTTT. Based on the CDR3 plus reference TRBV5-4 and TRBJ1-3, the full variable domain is ETGVTQSPTHLIKTRGQQVTLRCSSQSGHNTVSWYQQALGQGPQFIFQYYREEENGRGNFPPRFSGLQFPNYSSELNVNALELDDSALYLCASSSTGGNTIYFGEGSWLTVV.

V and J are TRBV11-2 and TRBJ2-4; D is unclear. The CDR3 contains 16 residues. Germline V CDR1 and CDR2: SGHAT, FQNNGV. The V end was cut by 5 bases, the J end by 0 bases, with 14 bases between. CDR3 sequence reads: CASSTGSALAKNIQYF. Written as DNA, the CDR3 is TGTGCCAGCAGCACCGGGTCAGCACTAGCCAAAAACATTCAGTACTTC. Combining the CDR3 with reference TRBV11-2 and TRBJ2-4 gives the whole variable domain EAGVAQSPRYKIIEKRQSVAFWCNPISGHATLYWYQQILGQGPKLLIQFQNNGVVDDSQLPKDRFSAERLKGVDSTLKIQPAKLEDSAVYLCASSTGSALAKNIQYFGAGTRLSVL.

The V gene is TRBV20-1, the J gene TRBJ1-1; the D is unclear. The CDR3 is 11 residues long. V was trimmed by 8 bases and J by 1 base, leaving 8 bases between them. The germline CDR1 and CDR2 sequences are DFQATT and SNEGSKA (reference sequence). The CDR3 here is CSPNGNTEAFF. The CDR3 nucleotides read TGCAGTCCCAACGGGAACACTGAAGCTTTCTTT.

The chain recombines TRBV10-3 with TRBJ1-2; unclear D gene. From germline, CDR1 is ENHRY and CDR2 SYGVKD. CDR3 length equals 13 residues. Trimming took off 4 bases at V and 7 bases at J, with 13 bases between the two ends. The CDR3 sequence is CAISGSSMAGYTF. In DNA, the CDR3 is TGTGCCATCAGTGGAAGTTCCATGGCTGGCTACACCTTC.

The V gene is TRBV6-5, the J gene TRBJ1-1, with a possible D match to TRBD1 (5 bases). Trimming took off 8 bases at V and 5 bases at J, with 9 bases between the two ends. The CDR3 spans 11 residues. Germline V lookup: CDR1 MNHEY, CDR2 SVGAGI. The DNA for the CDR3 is TGTGCCAGCGGGGGGGTGACTGAAGCTTTCTTT. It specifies CASGGVTEAFF.

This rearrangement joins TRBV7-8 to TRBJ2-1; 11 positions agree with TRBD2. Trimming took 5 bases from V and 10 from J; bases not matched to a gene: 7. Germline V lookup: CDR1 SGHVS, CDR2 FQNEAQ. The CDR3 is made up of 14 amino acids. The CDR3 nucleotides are TGTGCCAGCAGCCTTAGCGGGGGGGCGATCGAGCAGTTCTTC. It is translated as CASSLSGGAIEQFF. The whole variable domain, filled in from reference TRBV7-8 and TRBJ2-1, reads GAGVSQSPRYKVAKRGQDVALRCDPISGHVSLFWYQQALGQGPEFLTYFQNEAQLDKSGLPSDRFFAERPEGSVSTLKIQRTQQEDSAVYLCASSLSGGAIEQFFGPGTRLTVL.